Sequencing of this TCR beta chain was carried out in a study of blood T cells in healthy people across ages. Together with a sample-barcoded 5' primer, a J-beta primer mix was included in a second PCR lasting roughly 6 to 12 cycles. Each TCR beta cDNA got a 12-nucleotide random molecular identifier. TCRdb called the 5' RACE reads again in MiXCR, with one record for every CDR3 protein. The sample records around 650,000 distinct CDR3 sequences, less than 40% being singletons. The CDR3 is 14 residues long. Trimming took off 4 bases at V and 6 bases at J, with 16 bases between the two ends. The germline V gene encodes CDR1 SQVTM and CDR2 ANQGSEA. This clonotype came up many times.

The sequence was obtained from a woman aged 80 or over in good health. The chain has TRBV29-1 and TRBJ2-1, with TRBD2 as a possible D gene (7 bases). Sequenced sample: blood. CDR3 amino acids: CSVVEGGGRNEQFF. The CDR3 DNA reads as TGCAGCGTTGTGGAGGGGGGGGGCCGCAATGAGCAGTTCTTC.